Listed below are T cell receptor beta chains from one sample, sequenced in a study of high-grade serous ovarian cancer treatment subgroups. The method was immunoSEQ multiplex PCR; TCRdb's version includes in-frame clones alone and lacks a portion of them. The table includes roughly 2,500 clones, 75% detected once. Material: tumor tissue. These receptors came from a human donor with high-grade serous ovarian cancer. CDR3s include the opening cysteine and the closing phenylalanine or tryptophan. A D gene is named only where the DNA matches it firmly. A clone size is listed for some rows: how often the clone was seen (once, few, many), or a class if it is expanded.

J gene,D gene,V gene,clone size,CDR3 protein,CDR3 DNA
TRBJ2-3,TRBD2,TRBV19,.,CASSPRSEGLAGPRVTQYF,TGTGCCAGTAGTCCCCGGTCAGAGGGGCTAGCGGGACCCCGGGTTACGCAGTATTTT
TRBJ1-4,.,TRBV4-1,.,CASSQLAGEKLFF,TGCGCCAGCAGCCAACTGGCGGGCGAAAAACTGTTTTTT
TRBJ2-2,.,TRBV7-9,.,CASSFEGGGELFF,TGTGCCAGCAGCTTCGAAGGGGGCGGGGAGCTGTTTTTT
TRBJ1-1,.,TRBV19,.,CASSIGYGQNTEAFF,TGTGCCAGTAGTATAGGCTACGGCCAGAACACTGAAGCTTTCTTT
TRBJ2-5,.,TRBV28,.,CASSFPGRPQETQYF,TGTGCCAGCAGTTTTCCGGGACGTCCACAAGAGACCCAGTACTTC
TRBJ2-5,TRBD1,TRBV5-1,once,CASSLDRGEETQYF,TGCGCCAGCAGCTTGGACAGGGGAGAAGAGACCCAGTACTTC
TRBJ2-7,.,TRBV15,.,CATSRQPGSYEQYF,TGTGCCACCAGCAGACAGCCCGGGTCCTACGAGCAGTACTTC
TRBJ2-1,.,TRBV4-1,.,CASSQEPLATSYNEQFF,TGCGCCAGCAGCCAAGAACCGCTAGCGACCTCCTACAATGAGCAGTTCTTC
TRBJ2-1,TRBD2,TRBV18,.,CASSPPGLAGGANEQFF,TGTGCCAGCTCACCACCGGGACTAGCGGGAGGGGCAAATGAGCAGTTCTTC
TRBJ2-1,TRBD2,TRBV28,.,CASSSRLAGAGEQFF,TGTGCCAGCAGTTCCCGACTAGCGGGGGCCGGGGAGCAGTTCTTC
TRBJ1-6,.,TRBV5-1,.,CASSLEGGNSPLHF,TGCGCCAGCAGCTTGGAAGGGGGTAATTCACCCCTCCACTTT
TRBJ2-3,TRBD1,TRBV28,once,CASSHPGQPGDTQYF,TGTGCCAGCAGTCATCCGGGACAGCCCGGAGATACGCAGTATTTT
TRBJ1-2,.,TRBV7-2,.,CASSSGRPAYGYTF,TGTGCCAGCAGCTCGGGTCGGCCCGCCTATGGCTACACCTTC
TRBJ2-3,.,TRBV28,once,CASNLRDTQYF,TGTGCCAGCAACCTCCGAGATACGCAGTATTTT
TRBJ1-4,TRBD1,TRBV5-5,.,CASTQGATNEKLFF,TGTGCCAGCACCCAGGGGGCCACGAATGAAAAACTGTTTTTT
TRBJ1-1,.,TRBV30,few,CAWSPGVMNTEAFF,TGTGCCTGGAGTCCAGGGGTTATGAACACTGAAGCTTTCTTT
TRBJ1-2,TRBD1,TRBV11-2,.,CASSTDRGQVYGYTF,TGTGCCAGCAGCACGGACAGGGGGCAGGTCTATGGCTACACCTTC
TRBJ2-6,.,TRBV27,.,CASSFWGRAGANVLTF,TGTGCCAGCAGTTTCTGGGGGCGGGCTGGGGCCAACGTCCTGACTTTC
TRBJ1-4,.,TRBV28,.,CASSLPATNEKLFF,TGTGCCAGCAGTCTGCCTGCAACTAATGAAAAACTGTTTTTT
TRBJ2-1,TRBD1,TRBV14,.,CASSQTGTGHNEQFF,TGTGCCAGCAGCCAGACCGGGACAGGGCACAATGAGCAGTTCTTC
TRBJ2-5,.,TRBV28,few,CASSPPGRPSETQYF,TGTGCCAGCAGCCCCCCCGGACGTCCAAGCGAGACCCAGTACTTC
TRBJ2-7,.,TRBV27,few,CASMGGASYEQYF,TGTGCCAGCATGGGGGGGGCCTCCTACGAGCAGTACTTC
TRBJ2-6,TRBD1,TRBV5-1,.,CASSPGTGFSGANVLTF,TGCGCCAGCAGCCCCGGGACAGGCTTCTCTGGGGCCAACGTCCTGACTTTC
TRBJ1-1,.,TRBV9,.,CASSPNSAEAFF,TGTGCCAGCAGCCCTAATAGCGCTGAAGCTTTCTTT
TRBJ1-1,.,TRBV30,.,CAWGYKGAGRILEAFF,TGTGCCTGGGGGTACAAAGGGGCGGGTCGGATCCTTGAAGCTTTCTTT
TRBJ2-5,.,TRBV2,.,CASSFGTYGETQYF,TGTGCCAGCAGTTTCGGGACCTACGGGGAGACCCAGTACTTC
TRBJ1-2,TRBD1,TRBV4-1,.,CASSPGTGKISGYGYTF,TGCGCCAGCAGCCCCGGGACAGGGAAAATTAGTGGCTATGGCTACACCTTC
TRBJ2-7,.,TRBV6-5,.,CASSAGTLRGYEQYF,TGTGCCAGCAGCGCAGGGACCTTACGAGGCTACGAGCAGTACTTC
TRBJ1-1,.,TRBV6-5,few,CASSQTVANTEAFF,TGTGCCAGCAGCCAGACAGTGGCCAACACTGAAGCTTTCTTT
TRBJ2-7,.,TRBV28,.,CASSWGEPAVHEQYF,TGTGCCAGCAGTTGGGGGGAGCCCGCGGTCCACGAGCAGTACTTC
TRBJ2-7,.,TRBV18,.,CASSPGRLYEQYF,TGTGCCAGCTCACCAGGCCGACTGTACGAGCAGTACTTC
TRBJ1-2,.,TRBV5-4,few,CASSFQGSNYGYTF,TGTGCCAGCAGCTTCCAGGGAAGTAACTATGGCTACACCTTC
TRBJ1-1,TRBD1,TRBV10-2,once,CASRNRGRDMNTEAFF,TGCGCCAGCAGAAACAGGGGAAGAGACATGAACACTGAAGCTTTCTTT
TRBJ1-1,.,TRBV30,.,CAWSAAGSEAFF,TGTGCCTGGAGTGCCGCGGGCTCTGAAGCTTTCTTT
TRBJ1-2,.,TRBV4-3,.,CASSQDPNGAVYGYTF,TGCGCCAGCAGCCAAGATCCCAACGGCGCCGTCTATGGCTACACCTTC
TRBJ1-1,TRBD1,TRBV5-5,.,CASSLGQMNTEAFF,TGTGCCAGCAGCCTGGGACAGATGAACACTGAAGCTTTCTTT
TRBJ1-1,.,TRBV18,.,CASSPSGQYTEAFF,TGTGCCAGCTCACCCTCGGGGCAGTACACTGAAGCTTTCTTT